This T cell receptor beta chain came from a study of T cells in tuberculosis. Study background: The T cells targeted glucose monomycolate, a mycobacterial lipid, via CD1B.

Chain pairing is unknown; alpha and beta were sequenced separately. TCRdb keeps only in-frame clones here, not all; method: immunoSEQ multiplex PCR. The table includes about 59,000 clones, approximately 80% detected once. This CDR3 is built from 16 residues. With 3 bases removed from V and 1 base from J, the gap between germline ends came to 16 bases. Germline lookup yields CDR1 SGHVS and CDR2 FQNEAQ. Cells were sorted from thawed PBMC rested overnight and stained with GMM-loaded CD1B tetramer, viability dye and anti-CD3. CD1B tetramers were loaded with Rhodococcus equi-derived C32 glucose monomycolate. Before cryopreservation, the sorted PBMC lost their CD14-expressing monocytes.

The TCR comes from an adult woman with latent tuberculosis. The chain combines TRBV7-8 with TRBJ2-7; D possibly corresponds to TRBD2 (6 bases). The sample comprised CD1b-GMM tetramer-negative cells sorted from PBMCs. CDR3 amino acids: CASSLGGSGLSYEQYF. CDR3 bases: TGTGCCAGCAGCTTGGGGGGATCGGGACTTTCCTACGAGCAGTACTTC.